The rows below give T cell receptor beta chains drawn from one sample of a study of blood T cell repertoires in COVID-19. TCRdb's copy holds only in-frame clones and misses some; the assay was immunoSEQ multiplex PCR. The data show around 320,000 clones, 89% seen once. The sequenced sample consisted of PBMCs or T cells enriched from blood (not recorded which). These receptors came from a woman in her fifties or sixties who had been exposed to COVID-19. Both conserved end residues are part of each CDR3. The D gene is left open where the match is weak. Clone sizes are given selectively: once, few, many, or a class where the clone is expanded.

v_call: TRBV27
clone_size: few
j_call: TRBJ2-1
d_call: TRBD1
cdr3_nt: TGTGCCAGCAGGATTAACAACAGGGGGCAGGGCGCGCAGTTCTTC
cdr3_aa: CASRINNRGQGAQFF

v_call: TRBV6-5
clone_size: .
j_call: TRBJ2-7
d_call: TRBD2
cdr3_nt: TGTGCCAGCAGTTACCAAGGACTAGCGAGCAACGAGCAGTACTTC
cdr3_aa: CASSYQGLASNEQYF

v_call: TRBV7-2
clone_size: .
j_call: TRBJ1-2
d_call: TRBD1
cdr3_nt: TGTGCCAGCAGCTTCAATACAGGGGGCGGCTATGGCTACACCTTC
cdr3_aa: CASSFNTGGGYGYTF

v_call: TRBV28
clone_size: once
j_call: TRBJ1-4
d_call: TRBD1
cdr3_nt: TGTGCCAGCAGCCCAAAGGGACAGGGACAAAATGAAAAACTGTTTTTT
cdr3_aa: CASSPKGQGQNEKLFF

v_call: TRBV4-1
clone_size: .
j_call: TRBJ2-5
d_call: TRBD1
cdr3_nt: TGCGCCAGCAGCCAATGGGACAGCAGTCAAGAGACCCAGTACTTC
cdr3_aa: CASSQWDSSQETQYF

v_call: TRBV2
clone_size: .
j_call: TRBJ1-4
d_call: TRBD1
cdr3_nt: TGTGCCAGCAGGCCTACAGGGGTGACTAATGAAAAACTGTTTTTT
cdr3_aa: CASRPTGVTNEKLFF

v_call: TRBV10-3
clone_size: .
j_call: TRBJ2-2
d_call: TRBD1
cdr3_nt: TGTGCCATCAGTGTGACACCAGGGGGCGCGAACACCGGGGAGCTGTTTTTT
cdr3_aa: CAISVTPGGANTGELFF

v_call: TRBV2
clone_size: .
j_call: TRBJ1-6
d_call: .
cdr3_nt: TGTGCCAGCAGTGCCTCTTTTACAGCCGATTCACCCCTCCACTTT
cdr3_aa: CASSASFTADSPLHF

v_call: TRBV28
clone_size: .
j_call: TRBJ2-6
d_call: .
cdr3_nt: TGTGCCAGCAGTTTAGTCAGTAAACGCTCTGGGGCCAACGTCCTGACTTTC
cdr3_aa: CASSLVSKRSGANVLTF

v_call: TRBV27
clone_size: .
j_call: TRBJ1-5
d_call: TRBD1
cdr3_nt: TGTGCCAGCAGGCCCCGCCCTGGACAGGCGACCCATCAGCCCCAGCATTTT
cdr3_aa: CASRPRPGQATHQPQHF

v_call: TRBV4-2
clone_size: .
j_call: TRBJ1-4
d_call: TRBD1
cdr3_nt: TGTGCCAGCAGCCTGAACAGGGGGCCCGATGAAAAACTGTTTTTT
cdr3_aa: CASSLNRGPDEKLFF

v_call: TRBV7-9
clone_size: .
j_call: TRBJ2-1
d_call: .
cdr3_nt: TGTGCCAGCAGCTTAGAGGGGACACGAAATGAGCAGTTCTTC
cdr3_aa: CASSLEGTRNEQFF

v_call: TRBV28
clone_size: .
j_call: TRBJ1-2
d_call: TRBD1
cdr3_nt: TGTGCCAGCAGTCCGGACAGGGGGCATTCCCCATTCTATGGCTACACCTTC
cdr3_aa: CASSPDRGHSPFYGYTF

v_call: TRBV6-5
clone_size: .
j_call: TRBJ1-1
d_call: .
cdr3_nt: TGTGCCAGCAGTTACACCCCGGGGGGGATTGAAGCTTTCTTT
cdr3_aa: CASSYTPGGIEAFF

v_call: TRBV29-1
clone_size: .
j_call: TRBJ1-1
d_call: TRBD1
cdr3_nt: TGCAGCGTAGGGACAGGGGTCGGGAACACTGAAGCTTTCTTT
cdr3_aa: CSVGTGVGNTEAFF

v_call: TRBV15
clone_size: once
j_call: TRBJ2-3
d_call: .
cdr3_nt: TGTGCCACCAGCAGAGGCGGTTATACGCAGTATTTT
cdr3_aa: CATSRGGYTQYF

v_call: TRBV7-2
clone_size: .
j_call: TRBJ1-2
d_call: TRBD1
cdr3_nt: TGTGCCAGCATCCCGGGACAGGGTTCCTATGGCTACACCTTC
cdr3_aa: CASIPGQGSYGYTF

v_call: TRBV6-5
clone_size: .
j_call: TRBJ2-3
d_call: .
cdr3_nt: TGTGCCAGCAGCGACAGGCCGTTCACAGATACGCAGTATTTT
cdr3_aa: CASSDRPFTDTQYF

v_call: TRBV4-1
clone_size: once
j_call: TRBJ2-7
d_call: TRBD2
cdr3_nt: TGCGCCAGCAGTCCACTCCTAGCGGGGCTCGCTCGGGAGCAGTACTTC
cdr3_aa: CASSPLLAGLAREQYF

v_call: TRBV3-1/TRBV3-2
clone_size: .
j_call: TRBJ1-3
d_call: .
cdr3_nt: TGTGCCAGCAGCCAAACTGGGGGCAGGGGATTTGGAAACACCATATATTTT
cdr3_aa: CASSQTGGRGFGNTIYF

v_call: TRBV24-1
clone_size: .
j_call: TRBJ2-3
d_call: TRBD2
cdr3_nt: TGTGCCACCGGGGACGCAGTGCGGGGGGGCCTGGATACGCAGTATTTT
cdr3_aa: CATGDAVRGGLDTQYF

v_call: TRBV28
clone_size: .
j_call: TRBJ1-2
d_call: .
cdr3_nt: TGTGCCAGCAGTTCAAATCCTACCTATGGCTACACCTTC
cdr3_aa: CASSSNPTYGYTF

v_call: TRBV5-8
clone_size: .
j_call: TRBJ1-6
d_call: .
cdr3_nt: TGTGCCAGCAGCTCCGGGACTCCTAAAGGGAATTCACCCCTCCACTTT
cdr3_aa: CASSSGTPKGNSPLHF

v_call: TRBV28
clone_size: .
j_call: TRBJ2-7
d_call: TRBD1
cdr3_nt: TGTGCCAGCAGTTTATGGACAGGGGGGGCCTACGAGCAGTACTTC
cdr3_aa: CASSLWTGGAYEQYF

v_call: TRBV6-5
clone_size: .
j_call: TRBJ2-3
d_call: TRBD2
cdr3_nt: TGTGCCAGCAGTTACGGCCCTAGCGGAACGCAGTATTTT
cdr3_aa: CASSYGPSGTQYF

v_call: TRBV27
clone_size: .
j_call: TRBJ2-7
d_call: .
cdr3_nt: TGTGCCAGCAGATCGGTTCACGGTGAGCAGTACTTC
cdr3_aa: CASRSVHGEQYF

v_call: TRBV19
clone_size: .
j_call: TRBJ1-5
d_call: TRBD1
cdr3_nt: TGTGCCAGTAGTTTTTCCGGGACAGTGGGCAATCAGCCCCAGCATTTT
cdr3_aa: CASSFSGTVGNQPQHF

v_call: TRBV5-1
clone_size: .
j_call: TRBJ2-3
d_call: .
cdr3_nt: TGCGCCAGCAGGGACACCGATACGCAGTATTTT
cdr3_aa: CASRDTDTQYF

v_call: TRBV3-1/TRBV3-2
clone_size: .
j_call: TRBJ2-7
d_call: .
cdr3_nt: TGTGCCAGCAGCCGGGACACGCCCTACGAGCAGTACTTC
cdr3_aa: CASSRDTPYEQYF

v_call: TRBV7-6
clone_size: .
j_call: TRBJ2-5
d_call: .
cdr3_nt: TGTGCCAGCAGCTTAGGCGCAGGGCCGAAGCGAGAGACCCAGTACTTC
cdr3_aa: CASSLGAGPKRETQYF

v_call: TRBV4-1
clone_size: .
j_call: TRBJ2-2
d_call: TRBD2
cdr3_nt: TGCGCCAGCAGTTACCGACTAGCGGGGGAGTCGGGGGAGCTGTTTTTT
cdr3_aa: CASSYRLAGESGELFF

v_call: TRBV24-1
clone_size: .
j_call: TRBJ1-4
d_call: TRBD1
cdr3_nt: TGTGCCACCAGTGACCCAGGGGGAGAGAATGAAAAACTGTTTTTT
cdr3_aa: CATSDPGGENEKLFF

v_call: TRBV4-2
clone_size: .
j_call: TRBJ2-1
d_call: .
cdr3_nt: TGTGCCAGCAGCTACCCGGACAGCGGAAATGAGCAGTTCTTC
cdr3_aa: CASSYPDSGNEQFF

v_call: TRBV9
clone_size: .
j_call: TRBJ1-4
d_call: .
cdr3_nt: TGTGCCAGCAGCGGCCAGGACAGCTCGGTACCCTTAACTAATGAAAAACTGTTTTTT
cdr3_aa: CASSGQDSSVPLTNEKLFF

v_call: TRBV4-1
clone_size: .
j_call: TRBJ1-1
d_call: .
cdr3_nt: TGCGCCAGCAGCCAAGTGACAGGCATTAAAAATGAAGCTTTCTTT
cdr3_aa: CASSQVTGIKNEAFF

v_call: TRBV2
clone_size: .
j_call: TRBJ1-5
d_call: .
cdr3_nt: TGTGCCAGTGGAACGACAGGCCGCCGTCAGCCCCAGCATTTT
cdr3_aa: CASGTTGRRQPQHF

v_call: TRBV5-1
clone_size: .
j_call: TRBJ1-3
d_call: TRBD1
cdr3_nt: TGCGCCAGCAGCTTGGGGACAGGGGGAAACACCATATATTTT
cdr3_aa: CASSLGTGGNTIYF

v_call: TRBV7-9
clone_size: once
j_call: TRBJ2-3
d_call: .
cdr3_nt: TGTGCCAGCAGCTCTCCGACTGCAAGCCGGTGGCTTGGCGATACGCAGTATTTT
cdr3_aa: CASSSPTASRWLGDTQYF

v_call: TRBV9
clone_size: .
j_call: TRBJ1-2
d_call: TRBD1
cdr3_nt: TGTGCCAGCAGCGCCCCTCCGGGACAGGCGGTTAAAGGCTACACCTTC
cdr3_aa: CASSAPPGQAVKGYTF

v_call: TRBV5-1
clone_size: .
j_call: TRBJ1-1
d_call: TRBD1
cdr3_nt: TGCGCCAGCAGCTTGGCCCCGACAGGGGGCACCACTGAAGCTTTCTTT
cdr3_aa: CASSLAPTGGTTEAFF

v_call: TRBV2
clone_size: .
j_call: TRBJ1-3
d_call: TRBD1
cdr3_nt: TGTGCCAGCAGTGGACAGGGTTTACCTGGAAACACCATATATTTT
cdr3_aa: CASSGQGLPGNTIYF

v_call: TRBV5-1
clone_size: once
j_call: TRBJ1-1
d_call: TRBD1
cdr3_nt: TGCGCCAGCAGCCGATTACAGGGGGCGAACACTGAAGCTTTCTTT
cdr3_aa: CASSRLQGANTEAFF

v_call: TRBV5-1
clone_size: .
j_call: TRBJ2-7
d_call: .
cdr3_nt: TGCGCCAGCACCAATGGAGGCAGTACCTACGAGCAGTACTTC
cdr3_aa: CASTNGGSTYEQYF

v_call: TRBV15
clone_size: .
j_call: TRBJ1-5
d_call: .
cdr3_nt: TGTGCCACCAGCAGAGATGGGGGGACGGGGGCCCAGCATTTT
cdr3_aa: CATSRDGGTGAQHF

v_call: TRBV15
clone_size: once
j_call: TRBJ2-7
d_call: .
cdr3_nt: TGTGCCACCAGCAGAGAAGGAGGGTCTGAGCAGTACTTC
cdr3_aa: CATSREGGSEQYF

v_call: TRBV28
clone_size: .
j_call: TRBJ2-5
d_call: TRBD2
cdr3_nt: TGTGCCAGCAGTTTGCTTAGCGGGGGTGAGGAGACCCAGTACTTC
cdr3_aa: CASSLLSGGEETQYF

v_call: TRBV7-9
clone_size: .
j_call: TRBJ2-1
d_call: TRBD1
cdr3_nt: TGTGCCAGCAGCCCCGGGACAGGGTCGGCCAATGAGCAGTTCTTC
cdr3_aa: CASSPGTGSANEQFF

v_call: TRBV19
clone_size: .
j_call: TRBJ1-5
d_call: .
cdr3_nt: TGTGCCAGTAGTACAGTTTGGCAGCCCCAGCATTTT
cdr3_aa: CASSTVWQPQHF